Presented here are 27 T cell receptor beta chains from one specimen sequenced in a study of cytomegalovirus exposure and HLA in healthy donors. A multiplex PCR was run with 60 Vbeta primers and 13 Jbeta primers. Data came from immunoSEQ multiplex PCR; TCRdb stores just in-frame clones and leaves some out. Of approximately 220,000 clones listed, over 60% were seen once; the top ten hold less than 2%. Sequencing input: PBMCs. Receptors were obtained from a male donor in good health and CMV-seronegative.

The chain uses TRBV6-4 and TRBJ2-7, with 9 bases that match TRBD1. J gave up 0 bases and V 6 bases, and 9 bases lay outside the gene matches. This CDR3 comprises 16 residues. Germline CDR1 reads MRHNA; CDR2 reads SNTAGT. The CDR3 DNA reads TGTGCCAGCAGGACCTCCGGGACAGGGAACTCCTACGAGCAGTACTTC. Translation: CASRTSGTGNSYEQYF.

V usage is TRBV7-2 and J usage is TRBJ2-6, with 7 bases identical to TRBD1. CDR1 and CDR2 from the germline V gene are SGHTA and FQGNSA. The V gene end was trimmed by 1 base and the J gene end by 2 bases; junction bases not matched to a gene: 5. The CDR3 extends over 17 amino acids. CDR3 sequence (DNA): TGTGCCAGCAGCTTAGTTGGGGGACAGACTGGGGCCAACGTCCTGACTTTC. This codes for CASSLVGGQTGANVLTF.

The chain combines TRBV7-8 with TRBJ2-5; no clear D. V was cut by 8 bases and J by 3 bases, with 25 bases left in between. The CDR3 totals 17 residues. From germline, CDR1 is SGHVS and CDR2 FQNEAQ. The CDR3 loop reads CASSSPHILLRKETQYF. The DNA of the CDR3 is TGTGCCAGCTCTTCCCCCCATATACTCCTGCGGAAAGAGACCCAGTACTTC.

The chain has TRBV15 and TRBJ2-7, with D perhaps TRBD2 (6 bases). Germline V lookup: CDR1 LNHNV, CDR2 YYDKDF (reference sequence). The CDR3 extends over 13 amino acids. Deletions cut 4 bases from V and 6 bases from J, with 13 bases between. CDR3 amino acids: CATSTTSVFEQYF. CDR3 DNA: TGTGCCACCAGCACGACTAGTGTCTTCGAGCAGTACTTC. Filled out from reference TRBV15 and TRBJ2-7, the complete variable domain reads DAMVIQNPRYQVTQFGKPVTLSCSQTLNHNVMYWYQQKSSQAPKLLFHYYDKDFNNEADTPDNFQSRRPNTSFCFLDIRSPGLGDTAMYLCATSTTSVFEQYFGPGTRLTVT.

The rearrangement links TRBV29-1 to TRBJ1-2, with 7 nucleotides matching TRBD1. Trimming removed 6 bases from V and 4 bases from J; junction bases left unmatched: 5. Germline lookup yields CDR1 SQVTM and CDR2 ANQGSEA. The CDR3 has 12 residues. CDR3 residues: CSVAGGTYGYTF. The CDR3 nucleotides read TGCAGCGTCGCAGGGGGGACCTATGGCTACACCTTC.

In the case of this clone: Other DNA sequences in this specimen translate into the identical CDR3. CDR3: CASSFRGSGTEAFF. CDR3 DNA: TGTGCCAGCAGTTTTCGGGGTTCCGGCACTGAAGCTTTCTTT. The chain carries TRBV28 and TRBJ1-1; D unclear. The CDR3 loop spans 14 amino acids. The germline V gene encodes CDR1 MDHEN and CDR2 SYDVKM. Trimming shortened V by 3 bases and J by 4 bases, and 12 bases separated the two germline ends.

This clone showed up just a few times. The chain couples TRBV2 to TRBJ2-7, with 13 bases that match TRBD2. The CDR3 is made up of 19 amino acids. Germline lookup yields CDR1 SNHLY and CDR2 FYNNEI. V trimming: 3 bases; J trimming: 1 base; junction bases outside the gene matches: 12. CDR3 sequence reads: CASSDVFGLAGELSYEQYF. The CDR3 coding sequence is TGTGCCAGCAGTGATGTGTTCGGACTAGCGGGAGAACTGTCCTACGAGCAGTACTTC.

This chain connects TRBV14 to TRBJ1-2; 7 nucleotides agree with TRBD1. The CDR3 runs to 13 residues. V was clipped by 4 bases and J by 4 bases; unmatched bases: 3. Germline assignment: CDR1 SGHDN and CDR2 FVKESK. CDR3 nucleotides: TGTGCCAGCAGCCGGGGACAGTTCTATGGCTACACCTTC. Its protein product is CASSRGQFYGYTF.

This clone is a singleton in its sample. The chain couples TRBV10-3 to TRBJ2-1; TRBD1 aligns across 8 bases. With 7 bases clipped from V and 7 bases from J, the junction kept 21 bases outside the gene matches. CDR1 is ENHRY and CDR2 is SYGVKD in the germline V gene. The CDR3 consists of 18 residues. CDR3 sequence: CAIILLESGGRVTNEQFF. The CDR3 nucleotides read TGTGCCATCATTCTGCTGGAATCAGGGGGCCGGGTGACGAATGAGCAGTTCTTC.

The chain recombines TRBV7-9 with TRBJ1-2; 8 bases are a match to TRBD1. CDR1 and CDR2 (germline): SEHNR, FQNEAQ (reference sequence). J gave up 4 bases and V 5 bases, and 9 bases lay outside the gene matches. The CDR3 runs 15 residues. CDR3 region: CASSRGPGQGYGYTF. CDR3 coding DNA: TGTGCCAGCAGCCGCGGTCCAGGACAGGGCTATGGCTACACCTTC.

This CDR3 is CASSIGPTGFGETQYF. DNA for the CDR3: TGTGCCAGTAGTATAGGCCCCACAGGGTTTGGAGAGACCCAGTACTTC. The genes are TRBV19 and TRBJ2-5; a possible D gene is TRBD1 (6 bases). The germline V gene has CDR1 LNHDA and CDR2 SQIVND (reference sequence). This CDR3 spans 16 amino acids. V was clipped by 1 base and J by 4 bases, with 16 bases between them.

This clone has a handful of counts. The V call is TRBV29-1, the J call TRBJ2-1, with 7 bases lining up with TRBD1. Germline CDR1 and CDR2: SQVTM and ANQGSEA. The CDR3 is made up of 17 amino acids. V dropped 2 bases and J dropped 0; count of bases not matched to a gene: 10. The CDR3 DNA sequence: TGCAGCGTTGAACGGCGTCAGGGGGTAATCTCCTACAATGAGCAGTTCTTC. It translates to CSVERRQGVISYNEQFF.

The chain carries TRBV5-1 and TRBJ2-1; tentatively, D is TRBD2 (5 bases). V lost 3 bases, J lost 0 bases, and 7 bases lay in between. This CDR3 region has 14 residues. The V gene's germline CDR1 is SGHRS and CDR2 YFSETQ. CDR3 in amino acids: CASSWESSYNEQFF. The CDR3 region has the DNA TGCGCCAGCAGCTGGGAGAGCTCCTACAATGAGCAGTTCTTC.

On this clone itself: One end of the junction varies from germline; a read error may be responsible. The chain combines TRBV7-9 with TRBJ1-1; D perhaps matches TRBD1 (5 bases). The CDR3 consists of 14 residues. Germline V gene sequence: CDR1 SEHNR, CDR2 FQNEAQ (reference sequence). Here the CDR3 reads CASMGGGKNSEAFF. In DNA form, the CDR3 reads TGTGCCAGCATGGGGGGAGGGAAGAACAGTGAAGCTTTCTTT.

The chain recombines TRBV4-1 with TRBJ2-7, with D possibly matching TRBD2 (7 bases). Trimming took 4 bases from V and 5 from J, leaving 18 bases between them. The CDR3 consists of 15 residues. Germline-derived CDR1 and CDR2 are MGHRA and YSYEKL. CDR3 bases: TGCGCCAGCAGCCGACTCTGGGGGGGCGGGGACGAGCAGTACTTC. Amino acids: CASSRLWGGGDEQYF.

The chain carries TRBV19 and TRBJ2-6; 12 bases match TRBD1. Germline V gene lookup returns CDR1 LNHDA and CDR2 SQIVND (reference sequence). The trim removed 4 bases at V and 4 bases at J, leaving 2 bases unmatched. This CDR3 is built from 16 residues. CDR3 protein: CASSRDRGPGANVLTF. The CDR3 nucleotides are TGTGCCAGTAGTAGGGACAGGGGGCCCGGGGCCAACGTCCTGACTTTC.

The chain combines TRBV9 with TRBJ2-5, with 7 bases identical to TRBD2. The CDR3 length is 14 residues. V shed 1 base and J 3 bases; nucleotides not matched to a gene: 3. CDR1 is SGDLS and CDR2 is YYNGEE in the germline V gene. CDR3 residues: CASSVSSGEETQYF. Here the CDR3 DNA reads TGTGCCAGCAGCGTATCTAGCGGAGAAGAGACCCAGTACTTC.

V is TRBV5-1 and J is TRBJ2-3; 8 bases line up with TRBD1. Trimming removed 3 bases from V and 1 base from J; junction bases left unmatched: 1. Per the germline V gene, CDR1 is SGHRS and CDR2 is YFSETQ. This CDR3 has 14 amino acids. DNA of the CDR3: TGCGCCAGCAGCTCACAGGGGGGCACAGATACGCAGTATTTT. It encodes CASSSQGGTDTQYF.

This chain uses TRBV29-1 with TRBJ1-2, with TRBD1 matching 8 bases. V lost 7 bases to trimming and J lost 3 bases; unmatched junction nucleotides: 7. CDR3 length equals 13 residues. In germline, CDR1 is SQVTM, CDR2 ANQGSEA. The DNA of the CDR3 is TGCAGCGCCGTAGAGGACAGGGACTATGGCTACACCTTC. This gives the protein CSAVEDRDYGYTF.

This clone was found once. The gene calls are TRBV5-1 and TRBJ1-2; 10 nucleotides align to TRBD1. Unmatched junction bases numbered 4, after V lost 4 bases and J lost 1 base. CDR3 length: 15 residues. CDR1 SGHRS and CDR2 YFSETQ come from the germline V gene. CDR3 sequence: CASSPGTGDNYGYTF. The CDR3 nucleotides are TGCGCCAGCAGCCCCGGGACAGGGGATAACTATGGCTACACCTTC. The variable domain in full, with the rest retrieved from reference TRBV5-1 and TRBJ1-2, is KAGVTQTPRYLIKTRGQQVTLSCSPISGHRSVSWYQQTPGQGLQFLFEYFSETQRNKGNFPGRFSGRQFSNSRSEMNVSTLELGDSALYLCASSPGTGDNYGYTFGSGTRLTVV.

As DNA, the CDR3 is TGCGCCAGCAGCCAAGTGGGGACTAGCGGGGGGCCGGGTGAGCAGTTCTTC. This gives the protein CASSQVGTSGGPGEQFF. This chain connects TRBV4-3 to TRBJ2-1, with TRBD2 matching over 15 bases. CDR1 and CDR2 from the germline V gene are LGHNA and YSLEER. CDR3 length: 17 residues. V was clipped by 1 base and J by 9 bases; unmatched bases: 7.

This chain connects TRBV4-2 to TRBJ2-1, with 10 nucleotides matching TRBD2. Per germline, CDR1 LGHNA and CDR2 YNFKEQ. This CDR3 has 17 amino acids. The trim removed 3 bases at V and 2 bases at J, leaving 7 bases unmatched. DNA for the CDR3: TGTGCCAGCAGCCACCAGCTAGCGGGAGACCCCTACAATGAGCAGTTCTTC. Translation: CASSHQLAGDPYNEQFF.

This clone was picked up a small number of times. The chain couples TRBV6-4 to TRBJ2-1; D is perhaps TRBD2 (6 bases). The CDR3 has 15 residues. V lost 3 bases to trimming and J lost 4 bases, with 13 bases between them. CDR1 and CDR2 (germline): MRHNA, SNTAGT. The CDR3 DNA reads TGTGCCAGCAGTGAGGGGATGCTAGCGTACAATGAGCAGTTCTTC. Amino acids: CASSEGMLAYNEQFF.

Concerning this clone itself: The same CDR3 also results from other DNA sequences found in this sample. J is TRBJ2-3 and V is TRBV9, with 8 nucleotides matching TRBD2. The germline CDR1 and CDR2 sequences are SGDLS and YYNGEE. There are 15 residues in the CDR3. V was pared by 0 bases and J by 6 bases, with 6 bases of the junction left unmatched. CDR3 in DNA: TGTGCCAGCAGCGTAGGAACTAGCGGTGGGGATACGCAGTATTTT. This gives the protein CASSVGTSGGDTQYF.

The chain links TRBV29-1 to TRBJ2-2; 11 nucleotides align to TRBD1. V trimming: 7 bases; J trimming: 5 bases; junction bases outside the gene matches: 6. The CDR3 covers 14 residues. The V gene's germline CDR1 is SQVTM and CDR2 ANQGSEA. Here the CDR3 reads CSAPGQGGTGELFF. The CDR3 DNA reads TGCAGCGCTCCGGGACAGGGGGGGACCGGGGAGCTGTTTTTT.

This chain links TRBV4-1 with TRBJ2-1, with 11 bases fitting TRBD1. The germline gives CDR1 MGHRA, CDR2 YSYEKL. Trimming cost V 3 bases and J 8 bases; bases outside gene matches: 9. The CDR3 runs to 16 residues. CDR3 loop: CASSQRTGGAGDEQFF. The CDR3 DNA is TGCGCCAGCAGCCAGCGGACAGGGGGCGCCGGCGATGAGCAGTTCTTC.

V usage is TRBV28 and J usage is TRBJ1-2, with 7 bases fitting TRBD1. CDR3 length: 16 residues. CDR1 is MDHEN, CDR2 SYDVKM, per germline. Trimming took 5 bases from V and 8 from J; bases not matched to a gene: 17. In DNA, the CDR3 is TGTGCCAGCAGTCCAAACTCCGGGACAGAGTTCTTAGGCTACACCTTC. Its translation: CASSPNSGTEFLGYTF.